The clone carrying this TCR beta chain was seen a handful of times. TCRdb processed the RT-PCR reads anew with MiXCR; each CDR3 protein has one entry. The table has about 680,000 distinct CDR3 sequences, more than 13% seen once; the top ten hold about 3.9%. Germline lookup yields CDR1 SGHRS and CDR2 YFSETQ. The CDR3 sequence is 19 residues long. V gave up 4 bases and J gave up 1 base, with 21 bases separating them. The chain joins TRBV5-1 to TRBJ2-6; D is perhaps TRBD1 (6 bases). The sequence derives from a female donor in good health, serving as a healthy control. Sequenced: memory CD4+ T cells from blood. CDR3 coding DNA: TGCGCCAGCAGCCCCAACCAGGGGTTTGGGGGATCTGGGGCCAACGTCCTGACTTTC. This gives the protein CASSPNQGFGGSGANVLTF.